The T cell receptor beta chain under discussion was sequenced for a study of blood T cell repertoires in COVID-19. On the study more broadly: Sources were T cells, B-cell-depleted T cells, or PBMCs; the material itself was cDNA or gDNA.

Per the study methods: For nucleated cells, counts were estimated from reference gene primer amplification. This table comes from immunoSEQ multiplex PCR, and its TCRdb copy is limited to in-frame clones, with some not included. The V and J calls and clone size are taken from that table; D and trimming were inferred from the DNA. This table holds over 20,000 clones, around 89% found once. V gave up 3 bases and J gave up 4 bases, with 8 bases separating them. The germline gives CDR1 SGHNT, CDR2 YYREEE (reference sequence). The CDR3 covers 13 residues. This chain links TRBV5-4 with TRBJ2-1, with D perhaps matching TRBD1 (6 bases). Specimen: peripheral blood. The receptor's source is a human donor in a cohort sampled during active COVID-19. The CDR3 nucleotides read TGTGCCAGCAGCTGGGACAATTACAATGAGCAGTTCTTC. Translating it yields CASSWDNYNEQFF. The full variable domain, rest sourced from reference TRBV5-4 and TRBJ2-1, is ETGVTQSPTHLIKTRGQQVTLRCSSQSGHNTVSWYQQALGQGPQFIFQYYREEENGRGNFPPRFSGLQFPNYSSELNVNALELDDSALYLCASSWDNYNEQFFGPGTRLTVL.